Below, 9 T cell receptor beta chains from the same sample are listed, as sequenced in a study of cytomegalovirus exposure and HLA in healthy donors. Vbeta (60) and Jbeta (13) primers were used in the PCR. Sequencing used immunoSEQ multiplex PCR; TCRdb keeps in-frame clones, though not all of them. The data hold about 200,000 clones, with 70% to 85% observed a single time. The sequencing sample was made of PBMCs. Receptor source: a boy aged 2 to 10 in good health and CMV-seronegative.

V usage is TRBV5-4 and J usage is TRBJ2-5; D might be TRBD2 (7 bases). The J call may be faulty, since TRBJ2-7 better matches the DNA end. Germline loops: CDR1 SGHNT, CDR2 YYREEE (reference sequence). CDR3 length: 16 residues. Written as DNA, the CDR3 is TGTGCCAGCAGCCAGGGACCGGGGGGCGGGGTATACGAGCAGTACTTC. It encodes CASSQGPGGGVYEQYF.

This chain connects TRBV2 to TRBJ1-2; D ambiguous. This CDR3 is built from 14 residues. Germline V gene lookup returns CDR1 SNHLY and CDR2 FYNNEI. Trimming took off 3 bases at V and 1 base at J, with 9 bases between the two ends. This chain's CDR3 is CASSERVDNYGYTF. CDR3 coding DNA: TGTGCCAGCAGTGAGAGGGTCGATAACTATGGCTACACCTTC.

CDR3: CASSQDNRGETQYF. The CDR3, as DNA: TGCGCCAGCAGCCAAGATAACAGGGGGGAGACCCAGTACTTC. The chain employs TRBV4-3 and TRBJ2-5, with TRBD1 matching over 8 bases. Losses at the gene ends were 0 bases for V and 5 bases for J; bases not matched to a gene: 2. Germline lookup yields CDR1 LGHNA and CDR2 YSLEER. The CDR3 is 14 residues long.

The V and J genes are TRBV5-1 and TRBJ1-1, with D tentatively TRBD1 (6 bases). From germline, CDR1 is SGHRS and CDR2 YFSETQ. V was shortened by 2 bases and J by 4 bases, with 15 bases between the two germline ends. The CDR3 sequence is 15 residues long. CDR3 residues: CASSFTAGAGTEAFF. CDR3 nucleotide sequence: TGCGCCAGCAGCTTCACTGCGGGGGCCGGCACTGAAGCTTTCTTT.

This clone was seen only once. At the DNA level, this CDR3 is encoded by other sequences in the same sample as well. The chain has TRBV27 and TRBJ1-4, with 7 bases lining up with TRBD1. After removal of 6 bases from V and 8 bases from J, the junction contained 9 bases not matched to a gene. Germline-derived CDR1 and CDR2 are MNHEY and SMNVEV (reference sequence). This CDR3 has 14 residues. The CDR3 here is CASSLTGAGEKLFF. CDR3 in DNA: TGTGCCAGCAGCCTAACAGGGGCAGGAGAAAAACTGTTTTTT.

The V gene is TRBV4-1, the J gene TRBJ1-1; TRBD1 is a possible D gene (6 bases). In germline, CDR1 is MGHRA, CDR2 YSYEKL. Trimming cost V 2 bases and J 1 base, with 17 bases left between them. This CDR3 comprises 17 residues. CDR3: CASSQRGGSSWNTEAFF. The DNA of the CDR3 is TGCGCCAGCAGCCAACGGGGGGGCAGTTCGTGGAACACTGAAGCTTTCTTT.

This chain connects TRBV13 to TRBJ2-3; 11 nucleotides align to TRBD2. Germline trimming cut 4 bases from V and 7 bases from J; bases unmatched to any gene: 7. CDR3 length equals 15 residues. Germline V gene sequence: CDR1 PRHDT, CDR2 FYEKMQ (reference sequence). CDR3 sequence reads: CASSSLAGGENTQYF. As DNA, the CDR3 is TGTGCCAGCAGCTCCCTAGCGGGGGGTGAGAATACGCAGTATTTT.

V is TRBV6-5 and J is TRBJ1-1; 7 bases agree with TRBD1. The V gene end was trimmed by 2 bases and the J gene end by 4 bases; junction bases not matched to a gene: 4. CDR3 length equals 14 residues. Germline lookup yields CDR1 MNHEY and CDR2 SVGAGI. The CDR3 is CASSYGQGGTEAFF. The CDR3 region has the DNA TGTGCCAGCAGTTACGGCCAGGGGGGCACTGAAGCTTTCTTT.

The chain has TRBV6-5 and TRBJ1-1; no firm D call. V lost 6 bases to trimming and J lost 11 bases, with 13 bases between them. CDR1 is MNHEY, CDR2 SVGAGI, per germline. This CDR3 is built from 11 residues. CDR3 bases: TGTGCCAGCAGCAGCAGAGGGCTGGCTTTCTTT. This codes for CASSSRGLAFF.